This T cell receptor (beta chain) was captured in a study of cytotoxic CD8 clonotypes in ibrutinib-treated CLL. Study at large: For this cohort, patients were about a dozen relapsed/refractory and about 14 treatment-naive, while about 17 were IGHV unmutated.

Study observations and caveats: Clonality was higher at baseline than in age-matched healthy donors and tracked circulating CD8+ T-cell counts. Sampling times differed between sustained-remission and progressing patients.

A word on this clone: Its cognate antigen is unknown.

V dropped 0 bases and J dropped 6 bases, with 17 bases sitting between them. Per germline, CDR1 GTSNPN and CDR2 SVGIG (reference sequence). The CDR3 sequence is 15 residues long. Cryopreserved PBMCs provided around 1.9 micrograms of genomic DNA for the TCR beta libraries. Assay used: immunoSEQ multiplex PCR; TCRdb lists only in-frame clones, some missing. The sample has 57,000 or so clones, roughly 50% seen once. The sequence derives from a human donor with chronic lymphocytic leukemia. The genes are TRBV30 and TRBJ1-2; D not resolved. The sequences come from PBMCs, collected at disease progression, from a patient treated with ibrutinib. The CDR3 sequence is CAWSVLGGLSDGYTF. The CDR3 nucleotides read TGTGCCTGGAGTGTACTCGGAGGGCTTTCCGATGGCTACACCTTC.